The 29 T cell receptor beta chains listed next were all sequenced from one sample in a study of T cells in women clearing cervical HPV infection. Method: immunoSEQ multiplex PCR; TCRdb's copy keeps in-frame clones and lacks some. In total, the table holds 30,000 to 35,000 clones. The sample consisted of blood buffy coat. These receptors all stem from a woman aged 18-70 years with a cervical HPV16 infection that either progressed to CIN3+ or cleared (not recorded which).

Of note for this clone: The read falls 3 residues short of the CDR3 end, and the missing part is taken from the germline J gene. V and J are TRBV6-2 or TRBV6-3 and TRBJ1-3; TRBD1 is a possible D gene (6 bases). The CDR3 has 17 residues. V was clipped by 9 bases and J by 1 base, with 22 bases between them. The germline V gene encodes CDR1 MNHEY and CDR2 SVGEGT. The sequenced part of the CDR3 DNA is TGTGCCAGGAAAGACAGGCTCACAATCAAGTCTGGAAACACC. Translation: CARKDRLTIKSGNT. The whole CDR3 protein reads CARKDRLTIKSGNTIYF.

As to this clone: The read terminates 3 residues before the CDR3 end, so the remaining end is supplied by the germline J gene. V gene TRBV20-1 combines with J gene TRBJ2-1, with a tentative D call TRBD2 (6 bases). With 8 bases removed from V and 5 bases from J, the gap between germline ends came to 13 bases. The CDR3 spans 12 residues. CDR1 and CDR2 from the germline V gene are DFQATT and SNEGSKA (reference sequence). CDR3 bases read: TGCAGTCCTCGGGGGAGGAACAATGAG. This encodes CSPRGRNNE. The entire CDR3 is CSPRGRNNEQFF.

In the case of this clone: The CDR3 goes on 3 residues after the read ends, and that part is filled in from the germline J gene. V gene TRBV30 combines with J gene TRBJ2-5; D is perhaps TRBD1 (5 bases). V shed 1 base and J shed 4 bases, with 10 bases lying between them. Germline V gene sequence: CDR1 GTSNPN, CDR2 SVGIG (reference sequence). The CDR3 totals 13 residues. The CDR3 loop is CAWSGRGGETQYF. The sequenced part of the CDR3 DNA is TGTGCCTGGAGTGGTAGGGGCGGAGAGACC.

CDR3 amino acids: CASRSSYEQYF. Incomplete CDR3 DNA: TGCGCCAGCAGGTCTTCCTACGAG. The gene calls are TRBV5-1 and TRBJ2-7; D is undetermined. The sequence runs out 3 residues before the end of the CDR3; the remainder is reconstructed from the germline J gene. Trimming left V 5 bases short and J 1 base short, with 4 bases between. This CDR3 has 11 residues. Germline CDR1 reads SGHRS; CDR2 reads YFSETQ.

Remarks on this clone: The CDR3 extends 3 residues past the end of the read, so its final part is completed from the germline J gene. The chain has TRBV19 and TRBJ2-7, with a tentative D call TRBD1 (6 bases). Per the germline V gene, CDR1 is LNHDA and CDR2 is SQIVND (reference sequence). The CDR3 totals 17 residues. V lost 1 base and J lost 2, with 18 bases in between. The CDR3: CASSIGGWGRGTYEQYF. Incomplete CDR3 DNA: TGTGCCAGTAGTATAGGAGGCTGGGGCAGGGGCACCTACGAG.

On this clone itself: With the read ending 3 residues before the CDR3 end, the germline J gene is used to fill in that end. The chain combines TRBV12-3 or TRBV12-4 with TRBJ2-7, with 10 bases lining up with TRBD1. With 7 bases clipped from V and 3 bases from J, the junction kept 9 bases outside the gene matches. The CDR3 sequence is 15 residues long. The chain's CDR3 is CASTRSGTGVYEQYF. CDR3 DNA (partial): TGTGCCAGCACTCGATCCGGGACAGGGGTCTACGAG.

For this clone: The read terminates 3 residues before the CDR3 end, so the remaining end is supplied by the germline J gene. V is TRBV29-1 and J is TRBJ1-1; D ambiguous. V lost 7 bases to trimming and J lost 3 bases, with 12 bases between them. CDR3 length: 12 amino acids. Germline V gene sequence: CDR1 SQVTM, CDR2 ANQGSEA. The CDR3 reads CSAVFGYTEAFF. CDR3 DNA (partial): TGCAGCGCCGTTTTCGGGTACACTGAA.

Concerning this clone: From the germline J gene comes the end of the CDR3, since the read stops 3 residues before it. V is TRBV18 and J is TRBJ1-3, with a tentative D call TRBD1 (5 bases). The V gene lost 2 bases and the J gene lost 1 base, with 15 bases spanning the gap. The CDR3 loop spans 17 amino acids. Germline V gene lookup returns CDR1 KGHSH and CDR2 LQKENI. The CDR3 loop is CASSPAGTLRSGNTIYF. Incomplete CDR3 DNA: TGTGCCAGCTCACCAGCCGGGACTTTGAGGTCTGGAAACACC.

CDR3 region: CAGGDRRLSGNTIYF. The CDR3 DNA, read in part, is TGTGCCGGGGGGGACAGGAGACTCTCTGGAAACACC. The V gene is TRBV30, the J gene TRBJ1-3; TRBD1 matches 8 bases. The read ends 3 residues before the CDR3 terminus; that terminus is restored from the germline J gene. V trimming: 8 bases; J trimming: 0 bases; junction bases outside the gene matches: 9. Germline-derived CDR1 and CDR2 are GTSNPN and SVGIG (reference sequence). The CDR3 extends over 15 amino acids.

With regard to this clone: The CDR3 is cut off 3 residues early in the read; its end comes from the germline J gene. This chain links TRBV6-4 with TRBJ2-3; 14 bases match TRBD2. The CDR3 totals 16 residues. Germline-derived CDR1 and CDR2 are MRHNA and SNTAGT. V was pared by 0 bases and J by 4 bases, with 0 bases of the junction left unmatched. The CDR3 loop reads CASSDSTSGGADTQYF. Incomplete CDR3 DNA: TGTGCCAGCAGTGACTCGACTAGCGGGGGGGCAGATACG.

In regard to this clone: The sequence runs out 3 residues before the end of the CDR3; the remainder is reconstructed from the germline J gene. This chain connects TRBV6-2 or TRBV6-3 to TRBJ2-3, with 10 positions matching TRBD2. Per germline, CDR1 MNHEY and CDR2 SVGEGT. This CDR3 has 17 residues. After removal of 2 bases from V and 1 base from J, the junction contained 6 bases not matched to a gene. CDR3 DNA (partial): TGTGCCAGCAGTTACGTGATTGGGACTAGCGGCACAGATACG. Translating it yields CASSYVIGTSGTDT. The CDR3 in full is CASSYVIGTSGTDTQYF.

With respect to this clone: The observed sequence ends 3 residues before the CDR3 terminus, with the missing tail filled in from the germline J gene. V is TRBV7-9 and J is TRBJ2-3; possibly TRBD1 for D (6 bases). The V end lost 1 base, the J end lost 3 bases, and 11 bases lay between the germline ends. CDR3 length: 15 amino acids. CDR1 SEHNR and CDR2 FQNEAQ come from the germline V gene (reference sequence). CDR3 DNA, as far as it was read: TGTGCCAGCAGCTTAGTGGGGGCAGGGACAGATACG. As protein: CASSLVGAGTDT. The whole CDR3 is CASSLVGAGTDTQYF.

Turning to this clone: The read terminates 3 residues before the CDR3 end, so the remaining end is supplied by the germline J gene. V gene TRBV18 combines with J gene TRBJ2-1; 7 positions agree with TRBD1. V lost 4 bases, J lost 3 bases, and 6 bases stayed unmatched. Germline lookup yields CDR1 KGHSH and CDR2 LQKENI. This CDR3 contains 15 residues. The CDR3 bases that were read are TGTGCCAGCTCACTAGGGACAGACCTCTACAATGAG. Protein: CASSLGTDLYNE. Given in full, the CDR3 is CASSLGTDLYNEQFF.

In regard to this clone: The read terminates 3 residues before the CDR3 end, so the remaining end is supplied by the germline J gene. The V call is TRBV2, the J call TRBJ2-7; perhaps TRBD1 as D (6 bases). V gave up 6 bases and J gave up 2 bases, with 8 bases separating them. CDR1 is SNHLY and CDR2 is FYNNEI in the germline V gene. The length of the CDR3 is 12 residues. The sequenced part of the CDR3 DNA is TGTGCCAGCAGAGGGGGACCCTACGAG. Translating it yields CASRGGPYE. The entire CDR3 sequence reads CASRGGPYEQYF.

Points on this clone: The CDR3 goes on 3 residues after the read ends, and that part is filled in from the germline J gene. The chain joins TRBV7-2 to TRBJ2-1, with a weak D call TRBD2 (6 bases). The CDR3 runs 15 residues. Germline values: CDR1 SGHTA, CDR2 FQGNSA. Deletions cut 0 bases from V and 4 bases from J, with 10 bases between. CDR3 DNA, as far as it was read: TGTGCCAGCAGCTTAGCGCAACGGGGGTACAATGAG. As protein: CASSLAQRGYNE. The full CDR3 is CASSLAQRGYNEQFF.

Concerning this clone: One end of the junction fails to match germline, which may point to a read error. The CDR3 end falls 3 residues outside the read, so it is completed with the germline J gene. This chain connects TRBV4-2 to TRBJ1-2; 9 bases are shared with TRBD1. Germline CDR1 reads LGHNA; CDR2 reads YNFKEQ. The CDR3 extends over 15 amino acids. CDR3 amino acids: CASSQERGTGYGYTF. CDR3 bases read: TGCGCCAGCAGCCAAGAACGCGGGACAGGGTATGGC.

Note on this clone: Mismatch with germline at one junction end may stem from a read error. Read data end 3 residues before the CDR3 end; the end is taken from the germline J gene. The chain is built from TRBV19 and TRBJ2-7, with TRBD1 matching over 8 bases. Per the germline V gene, CDR1 is LNHDA and CDR2 is SQIVND (reference sequence). The CDR3 sequence is 14 residues long. CDR3: CVSSSGTGDYEQYF. The CDR3 DNA, read in part, is TGTGTCAGTAGTAGTGGGACAGGAGACTACGAG. Variable domain in full (rest from reference TRBV19 and TRBJ2-7): DGGITQSPKYLFRKEGQNVTLSCEQNLNHDAMYWYRQDPGQGLRLIYYSQIVNDFQKGDIAEGYSVSREKKESFPLTVTSAQKNPTAFYLCVSSSGTGDYEQYFGPGTRLTVT.

Concerning this clone: Read coverage stops 3 residues before the CDR3 terminus; the germline J gene supplies the remainder. The rearrangement links TRBV7-9 to TRBJ2-3; D perhaps matches TRBD2 (5 bases). Germline lookup yields CDR1 SEHNR and CDR2 FQNEAQ (reference sequence). The CDR3 contains 15 residues. V was cut by 1 base and J by 2 bases, with 10 bases left in between. The chain's CDR3 is CASSLVAGLTDTQYF. Incomplete CDR3 DNA: TGTGCCAGCAGCTTAGTGGCGGGTCTCACAGATACG.

Incomplete CDR3 DNA: TGTGCCAGCAGACGTTCAGGGACAGGGACCTACGAG. The encoded protein is CASRRSGTGTYE. The whole CDR3 sequence reads CASRRSGTGTYEQYF. V usage is TRBV11-1 and J usage is TRBJ2-7; TRBD1 matches 9 bases. The read ends 3 residues before the CDR3 terminus; that terminus is restored from the germline J gene. The V segment lost 6 bases and the J segment 2 bases; nucleotides outside the gene matches: 8. The CDR3 runs 15 residues. Germline V lookup: CDR1 SGHAT, CDR2 FQDESV (reference sequence). Together with reference TRBV11-1 and TRBJ2-7, the CDR3 gives the full variable domain: EAEVAQSPRYKITEKSQAVAFWCDPISGHATLYWYRQILGQGPELLVQFQDESVVDDSQLPKDRFSAERLKGVDSTLKIQPAELGDSAMYLCASRRSGTGTYEQYFGPGTRLTVT.

Notes on this clone: The read gets to within 3 residues of the CDR3 end, and the germline J gene fills in the rest. The rearrangement links TRBV18 to TRBJ1-2, with unresolved D. Trimming pared 0 bases from V and 2 bases from J, leaving 7 bases between. Germline CDR1 is KGHSH and CDR2 is LQKENI. The CDR3 has 14 residues. The sequenced CDR3 bases are TGTGCCAGCTCACCACCTGGCGGGAACTATGGC. This translates into CASSPPGGNYG. The full CDR3 protein reads CASSPPGGNYGYTF.

Concerning this clone: One end of the junction varies from germline; a read error may be responsible. The CDR3 is cut off 3 residues early in the read; its end comes from the germline J gene. The rearrangement uses TRBV18 and TRBJ2-7; D is possibly TRBD1 (6 bases). The CDR3 covers 15 residues. Looked up from germline, CDR1 is KGHSH and CDR2 is LQKENI. The CDR3 DNA, read in part, is TGTGCCGGCTCAGTACGGGACACCGGCTCCTACGAG. Protein product: CAGSVRDTGSYE. The whole CDR3 is CAGSVRDTGSYEQYF.

Worth noting for this clone: The sequence runs out 3 residues before the end of the CDR3; the remainder is reconstructed from the germline J gene. The V call is TRBV5-1, the J call TRBJ2-3, with 10 bases lining up with TRBD2. The CDR3 has 15 residues. With V trimmed by 4 bases and J by 2 bases, 4 bases remained unmatched. The germline V gene encodes CDR1 SGHRS and CDR2 YFSETQ. The part of the CDR3 DNA that was read is TGCGCCAGCAGCGGCCTAGCGGGGGCCACAGATACG. Amino acids: CASSGLAGATDT. The whole CDR3 sequence is CASSGLAGATDTQYF.

As to this clone: The CDR3 is cut off 3 residues early in the read; its end comes from the germline J gene. The chain links TRBV2 to TRBJ2-7; D is undetermined. V was shortened by 7 bases and J by 1 base, with 8 bases between the two germline ends. The CDR3 totals 12 residues. The germline CDR1 and CDR2 sequences are SNHLY and FYNNEI. Incomplete CDR3 DNA: TGTGCCAGCACCACAGAATCCTACGAG. The encoded protein is CASTTESYE. The CDR3 in its entirety is CASTTESYEQYF.

Concerning this clone itself: The read ends 3 residues shy of where the CDR3 ends; the end is completed using the germline J gene. This chain links TRBV7-2 with TRBJ2-5; 8 bases align to TRBD1. Trimming cost V 5 bases and J 0 bases; bases outside gene matches: 2. Germline CDR1 reads SGHTA; CDR2 reads FQGNSA. This CDR3 comprises 14 residues. CDR3 in amino acids: CASSEQGDQETQYF. The sequenced part of the CDR3 DNA is TGTGCCAGCAGCGAACAGGGGGACCAAGAGACC.

About this clone: From the germline J gene comes the end of the CDR3, since the read stops 3 residues before it. The chain has TRBV20-1 and TRBJ2-5; 11 bases agree with TRBD2. The germline V gene has CDR1 DFQATT and CDR2 SNEGSKA (reference sequence). J lost 5 bases, V lost 0 bases, and 5 bases had no gene match. The CDR3 has 15 residues. The CDR3 bases that were read are TGCAGTGCTAGAGATACGGCTAGCGGGGGGGAGACC. It codes for CSARDTASGGET. The complete CDR3 protein is CSARDTASGGETQYF.

To note about this clone: The read finishes 3 residues shy of the CDR3 end, and the germline J gene is used to complete it. The chain links TRBV7-2 to TRBJ2-1; D may be TRBD1 (6 bases). Trimming removed 4 bases from V and 4 bases from J, with 14 bases in between. Germline V gives CDR1 SGHTA, CDR2 FQGNSA. CDR3 length equals 15 residues. The CDR3: CASSSNRVYYNEQFF. The CDR3 bases that were read are TGTGCCAGCAGCTCCAACAGGGTATATTACAATGAG.

Regarding this clone: The CDR3 end falls 3 residues outside the read, so it is completed with the germline J gene. This sequence joins TRBV6-2 or TRBV6-3 and TRBJ2-7; 9 nucleotides align to TRBD1. Germline lookup yields CDR1 MNHEY and CDR2 SVGEGT. CDR3 length equals 14 residues. The trim removed 2 bases at V and 3 bases at J, leaving 2 bases unmatched. The CDR3 sequence: CASSYETGGYEQYF. CDR3 bases read: TGTGCCAGCAGTTACGAGACAGGGGGCTACGAG.

Comments on this clone: The read falls 3 residues short of the CDR3 end, and the missing part is taken from the germline J gene. The chain employs TRBV5-4 and TRBJ2-7; perhaps D is TRBD1 or TRBD2 (5 bases each). V gave up 2 bases and J gave up 0 bases, with 9 bases separating them. The CDR3 contains 14 residues. Germline values: CDR1 SGHNT, CDR2 YYREEE (reference sequence). The part of the CDR3 DNA that was read is TGTGCCAGCAGCTTCCCAGGGAGCTCCTACGAG. This sequence encodes CASSFPGSSYE. The whole CDR3 sequence is CASSFPGSSYEQYF.

As concerns this clone: The read finishes 3 residues shy of the CDR3 end, and the germline J gene is used to complete it. The chain joins TRBV6-2 or TRBV6-3 to TRBJ1-5, with D perhaps TRBD1 (6 bases). The length of the CDR3 is 15 residues. Trimming removed 8 bases at V and 4 bases at J, with 18 bases between. Germline CDR1 MNHEY, CDR2 SVGEGT. CDR3: CASRTTGLGNQPQHF. The CDR3 bases that were read are TGTGCCAGCCGAACGACAGGTCTCGGGAATCAGCCC.